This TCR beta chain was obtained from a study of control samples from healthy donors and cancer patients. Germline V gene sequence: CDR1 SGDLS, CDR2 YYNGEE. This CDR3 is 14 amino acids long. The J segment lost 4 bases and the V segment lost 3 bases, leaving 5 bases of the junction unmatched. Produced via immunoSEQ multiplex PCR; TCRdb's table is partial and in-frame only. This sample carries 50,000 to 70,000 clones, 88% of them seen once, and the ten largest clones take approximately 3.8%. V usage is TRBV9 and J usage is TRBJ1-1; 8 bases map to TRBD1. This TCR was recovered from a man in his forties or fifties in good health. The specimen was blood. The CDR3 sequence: CASSEQGVSTEAFF. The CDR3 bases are TGTGCCAGCAGCGAACAGGGGGTAAGCACTGAAGCTTTCTTT.